This TCR beta chain is from a study of T cells after yellow fever vaccination. The CDR3 covers 14 residues. V shed 3 bases and J shed 2 bases, with 11 bases lying between them. Per germline, CDR1 SQVTM and CDR2 ANQGSEA. TCRdb processed the 5' RACE reads anew with MiXCR; each CDR3 protein has one entry. The data show 150,000 to 200,000 distinct CDR3 sequences, around 9.7% seen once. V usage is TRBV29-1 and J usage is TRBJ2-1, with D unclear. The sequences come from CD8+ T cells sorted from PBMCs, collected 45 days after the yellow fever booster vaccination. The clonotype originates from a man aged 18 to 29 who received the YFV17D yellow fever vaccine. In DNA, the CDR3 is TGCAGCGTTGAGGATCCTCAGGCCTACAATGAGCAGTTCTTC. Translated: CSVEDPQAYNEQFF.